This record covers a single T cell receptor beta chain. This CDR3 has 15 residues. V was trimmed by 6 bases and J by 1 base, leaving 16 bases between them. Per the germline V gene, CDR1 is MNHNS and CDR2 is SASEGT. The data were obtained in a study of shared T cell receptors in the human thymus. Using immunoSEQ multiplex PCR, the repertoire was profiled, and TCRdb retains in-frame clones only, with some absent. The sample has some 640,000 clones, over 75% seen once. This same sample was also part of a study on human thymus T cells. That source adds: Donors were healthy Finnish babies undergoing corrective operations for congenital heart defects. Surgeons resected thymus tissue during corrective heart surgery. Thymic and blood repertoires showed apparently biased V and J gene usage. A high degree of thymic repertoire overlap among unrelated individuals was reported in related research.

The source is a boy under three years old with a congenital heart defect. Sequenced input: thymocytes. This chain connects TRBV6-1 to TRBJ2-7; the D gene is possibly TRBD1 (5 bases). This chain's CDR3 is CASSRPATASYEQYF. CDR3 bases: TGTGCCAGCAGCCGCCCAGCGACAGCGTCCTACGAGCAGTACTTC.